What follows describes a single T cell receptor (beta chain). What it binds is unknown. Investigators extracted total RNA from whole blood and did not sort T cells. Germline values: CDR1 SEHNR, CDR2 FQNEAQ (reference sequence). The CDR3 extends over 15 amino acids. This sample was taken from a study of monozygotic twins with inflammatory bowel disease. Notes on the study in general: Twins with IBD had fewer clonotypes in common with others than healthy twins, particularly during disease activity.

Each TCR library consumed around 3.5 ug of total RNA. TCRdb reprocessed the 5' RACE reads and reports one entry per CDR3 protein, with no DNA. In total, the table holds around 380,000 distinct CDR3 sequences. The chain uses TRBV7-9 and TRBJ2-1; TCRdb selects TRBD2, and the lack of DNA leaves this call unchecked. Specimen: blood. This sequence originates from a human donor with ulcerative colitis or Crohn's disease, or a healthy co-twin of an affected twin (not recorded which). The CDR3 loop reads CASSRSAGGKNEQFF.